The clone carrying this T cell receptor (beta chain) was counted a few times. As yet, its antigen is unknown. These data belong to a study of somatic mutations in cytotoxic T cells in rheumatoid arthritis. Study results and caveats: Compared with age-matched healthy controls, rheumatoid arthritis patients did not differ significantly in CD8+ T-cell clonality. Antigens targeted by the expanded CD8+ clones were unknown. Per patient, the largest CD8+ clone was found to exceed 20% of CD8+ cells in 8 of 65 cases.

Using positive magnetic bead selection on an AutoMACS, CD4+ and CD8+ cells were isolated, after which their purity was checked by flow cytometry. TCRdb keeps only in-frame clones here, not all; method: immunoSEQ multiplex PCR. The table lists 15,000 or so clones, 70% to 80% of them singletons. From germline, CDR1 is PRHDT and CDR2 FYEKMQ (reference sequence). The CDR3 loop spans 12 amino acids. J was trimmed by 14 bases and V by 0 bases; bases with no gene match: 1. The chain recombines TRBV13 with TRBJ1-6; 7 bases line up with TRBD1. This receptor was obtained from an adult with rheumatoid arthritis. The sample comprised CD8+ T cells sorted from blood. CDR3 sequence: CASSLGQGALHF. The CDR3 coding sequence is TGTGCCAGCAGCTTAGGGCAGGGGGCCCTCCACTTT.